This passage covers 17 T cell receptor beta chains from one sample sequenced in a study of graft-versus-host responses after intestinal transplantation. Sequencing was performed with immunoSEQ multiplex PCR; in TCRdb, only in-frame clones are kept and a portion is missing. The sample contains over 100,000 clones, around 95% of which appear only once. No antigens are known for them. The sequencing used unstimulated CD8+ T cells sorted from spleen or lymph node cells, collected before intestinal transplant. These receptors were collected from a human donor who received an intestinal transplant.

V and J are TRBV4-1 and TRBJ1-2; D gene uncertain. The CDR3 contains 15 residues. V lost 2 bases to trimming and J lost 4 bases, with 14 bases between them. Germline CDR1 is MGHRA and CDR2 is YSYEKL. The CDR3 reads CASSQRLTEIYGYTF. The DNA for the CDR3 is TGCGCCAGCAGCCAACGATTGACCGAGATCTATGGCTACACCTTC.

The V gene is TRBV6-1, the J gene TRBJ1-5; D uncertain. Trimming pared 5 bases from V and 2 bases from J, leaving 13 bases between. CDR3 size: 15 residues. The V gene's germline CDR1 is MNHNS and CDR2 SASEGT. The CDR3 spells CASSTIDKGNQPQHF. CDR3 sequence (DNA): TGTGCCAGCAGTACGATTGACAAGGGCAATCAGCCCCAGCATTTT.

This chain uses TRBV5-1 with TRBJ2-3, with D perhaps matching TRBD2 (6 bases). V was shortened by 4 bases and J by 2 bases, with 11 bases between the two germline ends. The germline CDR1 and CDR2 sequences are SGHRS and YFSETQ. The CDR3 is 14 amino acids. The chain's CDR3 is CASSLARNTDTQYF. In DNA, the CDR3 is TGCGCCAGCAGCCTAGCGAGGAACACAGATACGCAGTATTTT. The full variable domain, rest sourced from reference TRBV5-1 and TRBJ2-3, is KAGVTQTPRYLIKTRGQQVTLSCSPISGHRSVSWYQQTPGQGLQFLFEYFSETQRNKGNFPGRFSGRQFSNSRSEMNVSTLELGDSALYLCASSLARNTDTQYFGPGTRLTVL.

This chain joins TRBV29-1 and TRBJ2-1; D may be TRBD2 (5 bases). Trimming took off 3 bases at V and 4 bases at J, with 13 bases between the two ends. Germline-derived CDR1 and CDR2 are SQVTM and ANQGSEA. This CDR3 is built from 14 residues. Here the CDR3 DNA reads TGCAGCGTTGATGGTAGCGCGGTATACAATGAGCAGTTCTTC. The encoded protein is CSVDGSAVYNEQFF.

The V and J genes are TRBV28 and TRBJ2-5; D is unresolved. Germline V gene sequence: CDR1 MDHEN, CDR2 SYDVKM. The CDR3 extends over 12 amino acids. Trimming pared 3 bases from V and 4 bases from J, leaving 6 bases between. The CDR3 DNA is TGTGCCAGCAGTTTTATCCGAGAGACCCAGTACTTC. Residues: CASSFIRETQYF.

CDR3 loop: CAIKVGGSNTGELFF. The CDR3, as DNA: TGTGCCATCAAGGTGGGCGGGAGTAACACCGGGGAGCTGTTTTTT. V is TRBV10-3 and J is TRBJ2-2; 7 positions match TRBD2. Germline loops: CDR1 ENHRY, CDR2 SYGVKD. The CDR3 length is 15 residues. V lost 7 bases and J lost 2; bases outside the gene matches: 7.

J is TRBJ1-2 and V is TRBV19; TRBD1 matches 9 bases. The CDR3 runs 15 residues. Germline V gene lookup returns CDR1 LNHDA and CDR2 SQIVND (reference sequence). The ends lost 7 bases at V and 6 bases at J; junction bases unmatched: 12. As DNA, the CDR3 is TGTGCCAGTATTTTTACAGGGGGCGGCCGGAATGGCTACACCTTC. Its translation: CASIFTGGGRNGYTF.

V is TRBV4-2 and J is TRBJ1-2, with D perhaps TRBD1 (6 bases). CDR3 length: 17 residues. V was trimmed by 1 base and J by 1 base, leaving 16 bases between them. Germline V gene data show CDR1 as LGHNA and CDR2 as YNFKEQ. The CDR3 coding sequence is TGTGCCAGCAGCCAAGGTGTCGGACAGCGTTATAACTATGGCTACACCTTC. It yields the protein CASSQGVGQRYNYGYTF.

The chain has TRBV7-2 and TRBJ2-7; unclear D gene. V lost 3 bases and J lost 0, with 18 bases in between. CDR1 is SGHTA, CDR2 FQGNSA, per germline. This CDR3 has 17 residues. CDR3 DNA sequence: TGTGCCAGCAGCTTTGACATCTACGAAGGCCTCTCCTACGAGCAGTACTTC. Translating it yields CASSFDIYEGLSYEQYF.

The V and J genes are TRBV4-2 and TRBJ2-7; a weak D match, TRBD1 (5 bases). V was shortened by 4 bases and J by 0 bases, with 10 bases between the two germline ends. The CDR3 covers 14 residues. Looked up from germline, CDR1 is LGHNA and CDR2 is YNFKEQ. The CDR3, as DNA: TGTGCCAGCAGCCCCTATACAGGCTCCTACGAGCAGTACTTC. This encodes CASSPYTGSYEQYF.

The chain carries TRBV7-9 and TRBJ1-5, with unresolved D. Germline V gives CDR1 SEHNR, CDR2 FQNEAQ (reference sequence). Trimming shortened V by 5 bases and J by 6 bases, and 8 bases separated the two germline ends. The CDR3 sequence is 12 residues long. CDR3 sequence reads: CASSPPGQPQHF. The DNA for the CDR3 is TGTGCCAGCAGCCCCCCGGGTCAGCCCCAGCATTTT.

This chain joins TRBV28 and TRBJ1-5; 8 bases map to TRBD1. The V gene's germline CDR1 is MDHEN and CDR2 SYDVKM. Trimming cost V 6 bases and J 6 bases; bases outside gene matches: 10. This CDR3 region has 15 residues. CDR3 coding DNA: TGTGCCAGCAGCCCGGGGACAGGAGAGACTCAGCCCCAGCATTTT. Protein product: CASSPGTGETQPQHF. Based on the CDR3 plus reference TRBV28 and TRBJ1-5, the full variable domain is DVKVTQSSRYLVKRTGEKVFLECVQDMDHENMFWYRQDPGLGLRLIYFSYDVKMKEKGDIPEGYSVSREKKERFSLILESASTNQTSMYLCASSPGTGETQPQHFGDGTRLSIL.

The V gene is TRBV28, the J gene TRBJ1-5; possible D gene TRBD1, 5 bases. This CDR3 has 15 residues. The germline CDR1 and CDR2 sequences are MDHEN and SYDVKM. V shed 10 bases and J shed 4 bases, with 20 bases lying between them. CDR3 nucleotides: TGTGCCACCGATCAGGGTGACAGTTCTAATCAGCCCCAGCATTTT. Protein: CATDQGDSSNQPQHF.

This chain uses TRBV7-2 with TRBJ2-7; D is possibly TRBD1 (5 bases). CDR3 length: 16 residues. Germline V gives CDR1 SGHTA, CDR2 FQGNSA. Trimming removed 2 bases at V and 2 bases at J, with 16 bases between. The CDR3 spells CASSLIWGRKAYEQYF. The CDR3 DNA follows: TGTGCCAGCAGCTTAATATGGGGCAGGAAGGCCTACGAGCAGTACTTC.

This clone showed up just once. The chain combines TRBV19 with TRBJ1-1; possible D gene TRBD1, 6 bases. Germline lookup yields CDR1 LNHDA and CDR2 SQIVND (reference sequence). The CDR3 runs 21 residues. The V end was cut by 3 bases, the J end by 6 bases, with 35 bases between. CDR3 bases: TGTGCCAGTAGTATTCTCCGACCCGCGGGTGACGGGGGCGATAGCTTGGCTGAAGCTTTCTTT. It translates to CASSILRPAGDGGDSLAEAFF.

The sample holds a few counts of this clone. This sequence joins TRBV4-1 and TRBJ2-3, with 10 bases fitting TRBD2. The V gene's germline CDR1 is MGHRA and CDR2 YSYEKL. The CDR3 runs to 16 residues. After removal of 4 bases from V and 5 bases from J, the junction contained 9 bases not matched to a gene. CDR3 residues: CASSPTSGLLLDTQYF. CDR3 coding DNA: TGCGCCAGCAGCCCGACTAGCGGGCTTCTTCTAGATACGCAGTATTTT.

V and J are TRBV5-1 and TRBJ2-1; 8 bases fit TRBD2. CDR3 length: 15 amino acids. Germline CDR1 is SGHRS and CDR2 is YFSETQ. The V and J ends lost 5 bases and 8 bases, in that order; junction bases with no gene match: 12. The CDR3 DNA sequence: TGCGCCAGCAGACCCGGCTGGGCGGGAGGTCATGAGCAGTTCTTC. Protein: CASRPGWAGGHEQFF.